This T cell receptor beta chain was recorded in a study of T cell responses to AZD1222 COVID-19 vaccine. Whole-study context: Pooled in the analysis were second doses at about 4 or about 12 weeks.

Produced via immunoSEQ multiplex PCR; TCRdb's table is partial and in-frame only. The sample has over 130,000 clones, 94% seen once. The CDR3 is made up of 15 amino acids. Trimming left V 2 bases short and J 0 bases short, with 9 bases between. Germline V gene sequence: CDR1 SGHTA, CDR2 FQGNSA. V is TRBV7-2 and J is TRBJ2-3; no firm D call. The sequences come from peripheral blood, collected on day 0 of AZD1222 vaccination. The source of this sequence is an adult in good health. CDR3: CASSLRWGSTDTQYF. CDR3 DNA sequence: TGTGCCAGCAGCTTACGTTGGGGTAGCACAGATACGCAGTATTTT.